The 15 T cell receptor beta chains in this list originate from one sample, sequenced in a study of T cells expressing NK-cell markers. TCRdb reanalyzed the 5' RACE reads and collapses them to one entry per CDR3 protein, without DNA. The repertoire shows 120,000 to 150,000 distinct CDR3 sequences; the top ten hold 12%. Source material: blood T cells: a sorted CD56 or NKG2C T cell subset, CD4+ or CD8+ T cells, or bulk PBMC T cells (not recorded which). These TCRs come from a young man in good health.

The CDR3 reads CASTSTGLNEQFF. The gene calls are TRBV6-1 and TRBJ2-1; the D gene TCRdb calls, TRBD1, cannot be checked with no DNA. The germline gives CDR1 MNHNS, CDR2 SASEGT. The CDR3 spans 13 residues.

The CDR3 loop reads CSVELDLSYEQYF. V is TRBV29-1 and J is TRBJ2-7. The V gene's germline CDR1 is SQVTM and CDR2 ANQGSEA. The CDR3 is 13 residues long.

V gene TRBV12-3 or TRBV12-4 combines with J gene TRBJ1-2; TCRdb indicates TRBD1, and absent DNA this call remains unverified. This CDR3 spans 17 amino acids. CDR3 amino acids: CASSLGDREWDKHGYTF.

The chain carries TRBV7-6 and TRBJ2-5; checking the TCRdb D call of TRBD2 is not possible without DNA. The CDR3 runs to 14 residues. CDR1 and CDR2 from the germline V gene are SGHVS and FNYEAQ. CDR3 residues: CASTTSGRLETQYF.

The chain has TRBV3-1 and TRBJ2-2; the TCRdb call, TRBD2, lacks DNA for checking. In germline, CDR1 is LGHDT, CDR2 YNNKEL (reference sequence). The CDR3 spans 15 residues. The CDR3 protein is CASRPGGLDTGELFF.

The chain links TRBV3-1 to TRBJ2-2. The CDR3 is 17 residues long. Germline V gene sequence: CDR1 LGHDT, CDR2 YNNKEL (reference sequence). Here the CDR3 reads CASSQVANTKNTGELFF.

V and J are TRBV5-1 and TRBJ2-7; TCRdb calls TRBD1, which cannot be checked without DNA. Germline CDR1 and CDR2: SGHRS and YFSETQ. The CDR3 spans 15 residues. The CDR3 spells CASSFTIRASYEQYF.

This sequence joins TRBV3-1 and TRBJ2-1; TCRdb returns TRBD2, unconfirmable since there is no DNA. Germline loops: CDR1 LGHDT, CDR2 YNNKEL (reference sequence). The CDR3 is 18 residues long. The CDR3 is CASSQPRRREGAYNEQFF.

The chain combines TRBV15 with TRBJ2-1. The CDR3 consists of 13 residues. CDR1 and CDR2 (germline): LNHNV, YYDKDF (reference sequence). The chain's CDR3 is CATSYETRNEQFF.

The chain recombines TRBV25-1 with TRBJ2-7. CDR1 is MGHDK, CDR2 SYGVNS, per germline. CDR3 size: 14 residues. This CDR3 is CASSRLEGVGEQYF.

CDR3 sequence reads: CSARGTSGSYEQYF. The J gene is TRBJ2-7, the V gene TRBV20-1; lacking DNA, the TRBD2 call made by TCRdb goes unchecked. Germline-derived CDR1 and CDR2 are DFQATT and SNEGSKA (reference sequence). The CDR3 covers 14 residues.

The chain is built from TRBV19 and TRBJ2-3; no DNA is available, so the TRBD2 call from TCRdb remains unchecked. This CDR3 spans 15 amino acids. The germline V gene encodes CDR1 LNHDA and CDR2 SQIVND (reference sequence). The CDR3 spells CASSPGLAGEDTQYF.

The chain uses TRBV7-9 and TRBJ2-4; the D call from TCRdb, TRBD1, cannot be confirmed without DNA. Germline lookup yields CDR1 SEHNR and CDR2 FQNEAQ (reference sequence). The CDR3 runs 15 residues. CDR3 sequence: CASSLVGKAKNIQYF.

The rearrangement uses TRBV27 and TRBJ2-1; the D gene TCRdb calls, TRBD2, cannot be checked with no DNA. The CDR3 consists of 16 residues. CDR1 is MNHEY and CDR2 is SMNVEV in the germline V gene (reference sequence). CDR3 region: CASSLEWRGGYAEQFF.

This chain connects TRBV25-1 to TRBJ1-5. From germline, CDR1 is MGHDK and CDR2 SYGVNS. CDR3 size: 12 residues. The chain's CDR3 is CASSDSYQAQHF. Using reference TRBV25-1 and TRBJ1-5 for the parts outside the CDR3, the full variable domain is EADIYQTPRYLVIGTGKKITLECSQTMGHDKMYWYQQDPGMELHLIHYSYGVNSTEKGDLSSESTVSRIRTEHFPLTLESARPSHTSQYLCASSDSYQAQHFGDGTRLSIL.